Described below is a single TCR beta chain sequence and its context. Its antigen specificity is not known. A much larger clone differs by one base, so this may be a read error. The data were taken from a study of breast tumors, draining lymph nodes, adjacent tissues (dated by TCRdb to the mid-2010s). Describing the broader study: TCR beta repertoires were compared across tumor, adjacent nontumor tissue and axillary lymph nodes obtained from breast cancer patients. In human breast cancer, the study set out to assess how tumor, surrounding tissue and draining lymph node repertoires relate to one another and whether T cells might be exchanged between them.

These reads were obtained on an Illumina HiSeq 2000. TCR beta chain libraries were generated by multiplex PCR amplification. The amplified TCR beta chain products were analyzed by high-throughput sequencing. In-frame beta chains were kept once TCRdb had trimmed the public reads at Q25 with fastp and called clones with MiXCR. A single entry per CDR3 protein holds the most common genes and DNA from its merged rows. The table for this sample lists around 130,000 distinct CDR3 sequences; over 20% of them were counted only once. The ten largest clones take up about 2.2% of the sample. Lymph node samples were obtained from the axillary draining lymph nodes of breast cancer patients. The CDR3 sequence holds 15 residues, the cysteine and phenylalanine included. Left in the record is the CDR3 DNA by itself, 45 bases read in frame from the first base. On the study overall, not on this receptor specifically: The conclusion that tumor T cells originate in lymph nodes was presented as consistent with a hypothesis rather than as directly demonstrated. Tumor T-cell repertoires showed less diversity than lymph node repertoires and more diversity than nontumor tissue repertoires, and tumor T-cell repertoires showed preferential V and J gene usage. The data were considered consistent with the idea that most tumor T cells come from the lymph node and then expand in tumor tissue. The similarity between tumor and nontumor tissue repertoires was significantly greater in luminal-like breast cancer than in basal-like breast cancer.

Specimen: axillary lymph node tissue. Recombination linked TRBV12-3 or TRBV12-4 to TRBJ2-3; a stretch of 10 junction bases matches TRBD2. The source is a female donor with breast cancer. Some clones in this sample may be carry-over from other donors' samples. DNA sequence: TGTGCCAACAGTTCTCTAGCGGGAGTAACAGATACGCAGTATTTT. The resulting protein is CANSSLAGVTDTQYF.